The 31 T cell receptor beta chains in this list originate from one sample, sequenced in a study of blood T cell repertoires in COVID-19. Profiled with immunoSEQ multiplex PCR; TCRdb holds only in-frame clones, not every one. The repertoire holds around 140,000 clones, under 90% seen once, with around 2.4% in the top ten. The material sequenced was PBMCs or T cells enriched from blood (not recorded which). The receptors originated from a man aged 40-50 years with acute COVID-19.

The chain has TRBV6-6 and TRBJ1-1; 9 bases line up with TRBD1. The ends lost 1 base at V and 5 bases at J; junction bases unmatched: 2. The CDR3 runs to 14 residues. The germline V gene encodes CDR1 MNHNY and CDR2 SVGAGI (reference sequence). CDR3 coding DNA: TGTGCCAGCAGTTACTGGGACAGGGAAACTGAAGCTTTCTTT. It encodes CASSYWDRETEAFF.

The rearrangement links TRBV5-8 to TRBJ2-2; the D gene is possibly TRBD2 (6 bases). Germline V gives CDR1 SGHTS, CDR2 YDEGEE. CDR3 length equals 14 residues. V was shortened by 3 bases and J by 5 bases, with 11 bases between the two germline ends. The DNA of the CDR3 is TGTGCCAGCAGCTCCGGGACTCCGACCGGGGAGCTGTTTTTT. This encodes CASSSGTPTGELFF. Variable domain in full (rest from reference TRBV5-8 and TRBJ2-2): EAGVTQSPTHLIKTRGQQATLRCSPISGHTSVYWYQQALGLGLQFLLWYDEGEERNRGNFPPRFSGRQFPNYSSELNVNALELEDSALYLCASSSGTPTGELFFGEGSRLTVL.

The chain uses TRBV4-1 and TRBJ1-1; perhaps TRBD1 as D (6 bases). Trimming removed 0 bases at V and 7 bases at J, with 15 bases between. Germline assignment: CDR1 MGHRA and CDR2 YSYEKL. The CDR3 is 15 amino acids. The CDR3 nucleotides read TGCGCCAGCAGCCAAGATAAGCCAGGGGAGTATGAAGCTTTCTTT. This translates into CASSQDKPGEYEAFF.

V usage is TRBV12-5 and J usage is TRBJ2-3; TRBD1 might be the D (6 bases). V was clipped by 6 bases and J by 8 bases, with 9 bases between them. CDR3 size: 11 residues. The germline V gene has CDR1 LGHNT and CDR2 FRNRAP. This CDR3 reads CASGQGGTQYF. CDR3 coding DNA: TGTGCTAGTGGCCAAGGGGGTACGCAGTATTTT.

The V gene is TRBV18, the J gene TRBJ2-2; D remains unclear. The CDR3 covers 14 residues. Germline-derived CDR1 and CDR2 are KGHSH and LQKENI. V lost 0 bases and J 6 bases, leaving 8 bases between the germline ends. This chain's CDR3 is CASSPPSSAGELFF. CDR3 nucleotide sequence: TGTGCCAGCTCACCACCGAGTTCCGCCGGGGAGCTGTTTTTT.

The chain couples TRBV4-2 to TRBJ2-3, with TRBD2 matching 8 bases. With 0 bases clipped from V and 4 bases from J, the junction kept 6 bases outside the gene matches. Germline V gene lookup returns CDR1 LGHNA and CDR2 YNFKEQ. CDR3 length: 16 residues. In nucleotides, the CDR3 is TGTGCCAGCAGCCAAGAAGGAGCGGGGGTCCCAGATACGCAGTATTTT. Protein: CASSQEGAGVPDTQYF.

This clone was recorded once. The chain links TRBV9 to TRBJ2-3; unclear D gene. The CDR3 has 11 residues. Germline assignment: CDR1 SGDLS and CDR2 YYNGEE. Trimming cost V 5 bases and J 6 bases, with 7 bases left between them. The DNA of the CDR3 is TGTGCCAGCAGTCGAGGTGATACGCAGTATTTT. Translating gives CASSRGDTQYF.

The V gene is TRBV11-3, the J gene TRBJ2-7; the match to TRBD2 covers 11 bases. The length of the CDR3 is 18 residues. Germline lookup yields CDR1 SGHNT and CDR2 YENEEA. Trimming took 2 bases from V and 2 from J; bases not matched to a gene: 11. CDR3: CASSLRLAGGGNTYEQYF. The DNA for the CDR3 is TGTGCCAGCAGCTTAAGGCTAGCGGGAGGAGGGAACACCTACGAGCAGTACTTC.

The genes are TRBV5-1 and TRBJ1-2; tentatively, D is TRBD1 (5 bases). This CDR3 spans 17 amino acids. Germline-derived CDR1 and CDR2 are SGHRS and YFSETQ. Trimming removed 0 bases from V and 3 bases from J, with 18 bases in between. CDR3 nucleotides: TGCGCCAGCAGCTTGGCCCCGGACCCCGAAGGGGACTATGGCTACACCTTC. Amino acid sequence: CASSLAPDPEGDYGYTF.

This chain uses TRBV24-1 with TRBJ1-5; tentatively, D is TRBD1 (5 bases). CDR1 KGHDR and CDR2 SFDVKD come from the germline V gene. Between the trimmed V and J ends, which lost 5 bases and 7 bases, there was a span of 11 bases. The CDR3 runs 13 residues. As DNA, the CDR3 is TGTGCCACCAGTGGTGAAGGGGCCCAGCCCCAGCATTTT. Translated, it gives CATSGEGAQPQHF.

The chain is built from TRBV7-9 and TRBJ1-2; no clear D gene. Trimming took off 5 bases at V and 4 bases at J, with 17 bases between the two ends. The CDR3 has 15 amino acids. The germline V gene encodes CDR1 SEHNR and CDR2 FQNEAQ (reference sequence). This chain's CDR3 is CASSEGSTQIYGYTF. For the CDR3, the DNA is TGTGCCAGCAGCGAGGGCAGCACTCAGATCTATGGCTACACCTTC.

This rearrangement joins TRBV29-1 to TRBJ1-1; 7 bases match TRBD1. The CDR3 is made up of 13 amino acids. Germline V CDR1 and CDR2: SQVTM, ANQGSEA. With V trimmed by 7 bases and J by 7 bases, 12 bases remained unmatched. The CDR3 loop is CSGRDSAFNEAFF. In DNA, the CDR3 is TGCAGCGGAAGGGACAGCGCCTTTAATGAAGCTTTCTTT.

CDR3: CASSQGREEPQHF. CDR3 bases: TGTGCCAGCAGCCAGGGAAGGGAGGAGCCCCAGCATTTT. The chain employs TRBV3-1 (or the pseudogene TRBV3-2) and TRBJ1-5, with D hard to call. Trimming stripped 3 bases from V and 8 bases from J, with 11 bases between. The CDR3 is made up of 13 amino acids. The germline gives CDR1 LGHDT, CDR2 YNNKEL (reference sequence).

J is TRBJ2-5 and V is TRBV29-1; 7 nucleotides agree with TRBD2. CDR1 and CDR2 (germline): SQVTM, ANQGSEA. CDR3 length equals 14 residues. Trimming removed 6 bases from V and 2 bases from J; junction bases left unmatched: 9. CDR3 nucleotides: TGCAGCGTCTCGCCCGGGACTATACAAGAGACCCAGTACTTC. Translation gives CSVSPGTIQETQYF.

This clone was seen once. The chain is built from TRBV15 and TRBJ2-1; D uncertain. Germline CDR1 is LNHNV and CDR2 is YYDKDF (reference sequence). The CDR3 length is 12 residues. Trimming pared 1 base from V and 6 bases from J, leaving 4 bases between. The CDR3 is CATSRAGNEQFF. CDR3 DNA sequence: TGTGCCACCAGCAGAGCAGGCAATGAGCAGTTCTTC. Full variable domain (outside the CDR3, taken from reference TRBV15 and TRBJ2-1): DAMVIQNPRYQVTQFGKPVTLSCSQTLNHNVMYWYQQKSSQAPKLLFHYYDKDFNNEADTPDNFQSRRPNTSFCFLDIRSPGLGDTAMYLCATSRAGNEQFFGPGTRLTVL.

The chain is built from TRBV21-1 and TRBJ2-1; TRBD1 is the table's D call, not checked against the DNA. TRBV21-1 is termed a pseudogene. The CDR3 consists of 17 residues. For the CDR3, the DNA is TGTGCCAGCAGCAGAGGCAGGGGAAAATTTACTTCGGATGAGCAGTTCTTC. It translates to CASSRGRGKFTSDEQFF.

CDR3 region: CASSDSGSRDTQYF. The CDR3 DNA reads TGTGCCAGCAGTGACTCCGGGAGCCGAGATACGCAGTATTTT. V is TRBV6-4 and J is TRBJ2-3; a possible D gene is TRBD2 (6 bases). This CDR3 contains 14 residues. The V and J ends lost 0 bases and 5 bases respectively, with 9 bases between them. CDR1 and CDR2 from the germline V gene are MRHNA and SNTAGT.

The chain carries TRBV28 and TRBJ2-7; TRBD2 aligns across 8 bases. The CDR3 spans 19 residues. Per germline, CDR1 MDHEN and CDR2 SYDVKM. Trimming removed 4 bases from V and 4 bases from J; junction bases left unmatched: 21. The CDR3 region has the DNA TGTGCCAGCAGTTCACCCGGGGGGGTAGCGGGAAGGTTCTTTTACGAGCAGTACTTC. Its protein product is CASSSPGGVAGRFFYEQYF.

The J gene is TRBJ2-1, the V gene TRBV19; the D is unclear. The CDR3 consists of 14 residues. Germline values: CDR1 LNHDA, CDR2 SQIVND (reference sequence). Between the trimmed V and J ends, which lost 4 bases and 7 bases, there was a span of 14 bases. DNA for the CDR3: TGTGCCAGTAGTAACATAAGACTGTCGAATGAGCAGTTCTTC. It encodes CASSNIRLSNEQFF.

V and J are TRBV28 and TRBJ1-1, with 7 bases matching TRBD1. V lost 6 bases, J lost 5 bases, and 12 bases stayed unmatched. Germline CDR1 reads MDHEN; CDR2 reads SYDVKM. The CDR3 covers 15 residues. CDR3 DNA: TGTGCCAGCAGCAAAACAGGGGCGGCGGGGACTGAAGCTTTCTTT. Its protein product is CASSKTGAAGTEAFF.

V usage is TRBV5-6 and J usage is TRBJ2-2, with a weak D call TRBD1 (6 bases). Germline V lookup: CDR1 SGHDT, CDR2 YYEEEE. The CDR3 is 16 amino acids. The V gene lost 3 bases and the J gene lost 0 bases, with 12 bases spanning the gap. The chain's CDR3 is CASSYLGGANTGELFF. CDR3 DNA sequence: TGTGCCAGCAGCTATCTTGGGGGCGCGAACACCGGGGAGCTGTTTTTT.

V and J are TRBV10-3 and TRBJ2-1; a possible D gene is TRBD2 (5 bases). V dropped 0 bases and J dropped 4 bases, with 10 bases sitting between them. The CDR3 runs 15 residues. Germline V CDR1 and CDR2: ENHRY, SYGVKD. CDR3 sequence reads: CAISESVREYNEQFF. In DNA, the CDR3 is TGTGCCATCAGTGAGTCAGTAAGGGAGTACAATGAGCAGTTCTTC.

The rearrangement uses TRBV28 and TRBJ1-1; D is perhaps TRBD1 (6 bases). The CDR3 spans 15 residues. Trimming took 5 bases from V and 6 from J, leaving 19 bases between them. Germline V gene data show CDR1 as MDHEN and CDR2 as SYDVKM. CDR3 residues: CASSDRFGPNAEAFF. CDR3 nucleotide sequence: TGTGCCAGCAGTGACAGGTTTGGGCCTAACGCTGAAGCTTTCTTT. The entire variable domain, with the rest obtained from reference TRBV28 and TRBJ1-1, is as follows: DVKVTQSSRYLVKRTGEKVFLECVQDMDHENMFWYRQDPGLGLRLIYFSYDVKMKEKGDIPEGYSVSREKKERFSLILESASTNQTSMYLCASSDRFGPNAEAFFGQGTRLTVV.

V gene TRBV9 combines with J gene TRBJ2-5; 12 bases line up with TRBD2. In germline, CDR1 is SGDLS, CDR2 YYNGEE. This CDR3 is 16 amino acids long. V dropped 4 bases and J dropped 4; count of bases not matched to a gene: 8. The CDR3 here is CASSILAGGMGETQYF. The CDR3 DNA sequence: TGTGCCAGCAGCATCCTAGCGGGGGGGATGGGAGAGACCCAGTACTTC. Full variable domain (remainder filled in from reference TRBV9 and TRBJ2-5): DSGVTQTPKHLITATGQRVTLRCSPRSGDLSVYWYQQSLDQGLQFLIQYYNGEERAKGNILERFSAQQFPDLHSELNLSSLELGDSALYFCASSILAGGMGETQYFGPGTRLLVL.

J is TRBJ1-2 and V is TRBV19; the match to TRBD1 covers 8 bases. CDR1 and CDR2 (germline): LNHDA, SQIVND (reference sequence). The V and J ends lost 3 bases and 8 bases, in that order; junction bases with no gene match: 11. The CDR3 covers 15 residues. CDR3 protein: CASSIGQGVFEGYTF. The CDR3 region has the DNA TGTGCCAGTAGTATCGGACAGGGCGTCTTCGAGGGCTACACCTTC.

The chain couples TRBV7-2 to TRBJ2-2, with D perhaps matching TRBD1 (5 bases). The CDR3 runs 15 residues. From germline, CDR1 is SGHTA and CDR2 FQGNSA. V was cut by 2 bases and J by 6 bases, with 13 bases left in between. In nucleotides, the CDR3 is TGTGCCAGCAGCTTAAACCCTTTAGGGGCCGGGGAGCTGTTTTTT. Translating it yields CASSLNPLGAGELFF.

This chain joins TRBV7-9 and TRBJ2-1, with 9 nucleotides matching TRBD2. Germline V gene data show CDR1 as SEHNR and CDR2 as FQNEAQ (reference sequence). This CDR3 is built from 16 residues. Germline trimming cut 0 bases from V and 3 bases from J; bases unmatched to any gene: 3. DNA for the CDR3: TGTGCCAGCAGCTTAGCGGTGACTAGCGGCTACAATGAGCAGTTCTTC. Protein: CASSLAVTSGYNEQFF.

The DNA of the CDR3 is TGTGCCAGCATTTCTGGACAGACGAACACTGAAGCTTTCTTT. The encoded protein is CASISGQTNTEAFF. This chain uses TRBV2 with TRBJ1-1; TRBD1 might be the D (6 bases). CDR1 and CDR2 from the germline V gene are SNHLY and FYNNEI. Trimming pared 7 bases from V and 1 base from J, leaving 13 bases between. The CDR3 loop spans 14 amino acids.

The J gene is TRBJ2-4, the V gene TRBV6-4; no clear D gene. V gave up 7 bases and J gave up 0 bases, with 10 bases separating them. Germline V gives CDR1 MRHNA, CDR2 SNTAGT. The CDR3 is 14 amino acids. This CDR3 is CASNSFIAKNIQYF. The CDR3 DNA reads as TGTGCCAGCAATTCATTCATAGCCAAAAACATTCAGTACTTC.

V gene TRBV29-1 combines with J gene TRBJ1-2, with TRBD1 matching 8 bases. CDR3 size: 15 residues. V shed 6 bases and J 3 bases; nucleotides not matched to a gene: 12. Germline V gene lookup returns CDR1 SQVTM and CDR2 ANQGSEA. The CDR3, as DNA: TGCAGCGTCTCGTTCCAGGGGGCGGGTGACTATGGCTACACCTTC. This codes for CSVSFQGAGDYGYTF.

V gene TRBV2 combines with J gene TRBJ2-2; tentative D call: TRBD2 (6 bases). The CDR3 has 16 residues. V lost 1 base and J lost 6, with 15 bases in between. Germline V lookup: CDR1 SNHLY, CDR2 FYNNEI. The CDR3 nucleotides are TGTGCCAGCAGTGAAGAAGGAGGGAGGATAGCCGGGGAGCTGTTTTTT. This gives the protein CASSEEGGRIAGELFF.